These T cell receptor beta chains were read from a single sample in a study of T cells after yellow fever vaccination. TCRdb re-called the 5' RACE reads through MiXCR, storing one row per CDR3 protein. The sample holds 310,000 or so distinct CDR3 sequences, around 3.6% seen once. Sample: PBMCs, taken on the day of the yellow fever booster vaccination. All receptors come from a man between 18 and 29 years old who received the YFV17D yellow fever vaccine. Both conserved end residues are part of each CDR3. A D gene is named only where the DNA matches it firmly. Clone size appears in some rows only: once, few, many, or a class for an expanded clone.

d_call: -
v_call: TRBV27
j_call: TRBJ2-3
clone_size: many
cdr3_aa: CASSLFSYPRTDTQYF
cdr3_nt: TGTGCCAGCAGTTTATTCTCCTACCCCCGTACAGATACGCAGTATTTT

d_call: -
v_call: TRBV4-3
j_call: TRBJ1-2
clone_size: few
cdr3_aa: CASSPHTGSEYGYTF
cdr3_nt: TGCGCCAGCAGCCCACACACGGGATCTGAGTATGGCTACACCTTC

d_call: -
v_call: TRBV21-1
j_call: TRBJ2-7
clone_size: many
cdr3_aa: CASSKGLKAKTGEQYF
cdr3_nt: TGTGCCAGCAGCAAAGGGTTAAAGGCCAAAACGGGGGAGCAGTACTTC

d_call: TRBD1
v_call: TRBV7-8
j_call: TRBJ1-5
clone_size: many
cdr3_aa: CASSLGTGGEGEQPQHF
cdr3_nt: TGTGCCAGCAGCTTAGGAACAGGGGGCGAGGGCGAACAGCCCCAGCATTTT

d_call: -
v_call: TRBV20-1
j_call: TRBJ1-1
clone_size: many
cdr3_aa: CSANGLLNTEAFF
cdr3_nt: TGCAGTGCTAATGGGTTGTTGAACACTGAAGCTTTCTTT

d_call: -
v_call: TRBV7-9
j_call: TRBJ1-5
clone_size: few
cdr3_aa: CASSWGEQPQHF
cdr3_nt: TGTGCCAGCAGCTGGGGAGAACAGCCCCAGCATTTT

d_call: TRBD2
v_call: TRBV7-9
j_call: TRBJ2-1
clone_size: many
cdr3_aa: CASSLWLAGFYNEQFF
cdr3_nt: TGTGCCAGCAGCTTATGGCTAGCGGGGTTCTACAATGAGCAGTTCTTC

d_call: -
v_call: TRBV6-2/TRBV6-3
j_call: TRBJ2-3
clone_size: -
cdr3_aa: CASSQKADTQYF
cdr3_nt: TGTGCCAGCAGTCAAAAGGCAGATACGCAGTATTTT

d_call: -
v_call: TRBV5-4
j_call: TRBJ2-7
clone_size: few
cdr3_aa: CASSLTRDEQYF
cdr3_nt: TGTGCCAGCAGCTTGACGCGGGACGAGCAGTACTTC

d_call: TRBD2
v_call: TRBV5-1
j_call: TRBJ2-3
clone_size: many
cdr3_aa: CASSWGLAASTDTQYF
cdr3_nt: TGCGCCAGCAGCTGGGGACTAGCGGCTAGCACAGATACGCAGTATTTT

d_call: -
v_call: TRBV7-2
j_call: TRBJ2-3
clone_size: -
cdr3_aa: CASSPDRNPTDTQYF
cdr3_nt: TGTGCCAGCAGCCCCGATAGGAACCCCACAGATACGCAGTATTTT

d_call: TRBD2
v_call: TRBV2
j_call: TRBJ2-3
clone_size: -
cdr3_aa: CASGQERESTDTQYF
cdr3_nt: TGTGCCAGCGGGCAGGAGCGGGAAAGCACAGATACGCAGTATTTT

d_call: TRBD1
v_call: TRBV6-1
j_call: TRBJ2-7
clone_size: few
cdr3_aa: CASSPFAARDRGTDEQYF
cdr3_nt: TGTGCCAGCAGCCCGTTTGCAGCGCGGGACAGGGGAACGGACGAGCAGTACTTC

d_call: -
v_call: TRBV3-1
j_call: TRBJ2-1
clone_size: many
cdr3_aa: CASSLQGLLRPFF
cdr3_nt: TGTGCCAGCAGCCTCCAGGGGCTCCTTCGTCCGTTCTTC

d_call: -
v_call: TRBV4-3
j_call: TRBJ2-1
clone_size: few
cdr3_aa: CASSLNPRDEGNEQFF
cdr3_nt: TGCGCCAGCAGCCTCAACCCCCGGGACGAGGGCAATGAGCAGTTCTTC

d_call: -
v_call: TRBV6-2/TRBV6-3
j_call: TRBJ1-5
clone_size: many
cdr3_aa: CASRVDGSSNQPQHF
cdr3_nt: TGTGCCAGCAGGGTTGATGGGTCTAGCAATCAGCCCCAGCATTTT

d_call: -
v_call: TRBV18
j_call: TRBJ1-1
clone_size: -
cdr3_aa: CASSPFFQAENTEAFF
cdr3_nt: TGTGCCAGCTCACCCTTTTTTCAGGCGGAGAACACTGAAGCTTTCTTT

d_call: -
v_call: TRBV29-1
j_call: TRBJ1-1
clone_size: many
cdr3_aa: CSVERGGVGAEAFF
cdr3_nt: TGCAGCGTTGAACGGGGGGGAGTTGGCGCTGAAGCTTTCTTT

d_call: TRBD1
v_call: TRBV6-5
j_call: TRBJ2-1
clone_size: many
cdr3_aa: CASSLGQGKRNEQFF
cdr3_nt: TGTGCCAGCAGTTTGGGACAGGGGAAGAGGAATGAGCAGTTCTTC

d_call: -
v_call: TRBV7-3
j_call: TRBJ1-5
clone_size: many
cdr3_aa: CASSLVQPQHF
cdr3_nt: TGTGCCAGCAGCTTGGTTCAGCCCCAGCATTTT

d_call: -
v_call: TRBV2
j_call: TRBJ2-6
clone_size: -
cdr3_aa: CASSDRDSGANVLTF
cdr3_nt: TGTGCCAGCAGTGATAGGGACTCTGGGGCCAACGTCCTGACTTTC

d_call: -
v_call: TRBV20-1
j_call: TRBJ2-1
clone_size: many
cdr3_aa: CSTPGPNNEQFF
cdr3_nt: TGCAGTACGCCGGGACCTAACAATGAGCAGTTCTTC

d_call: -
v_call: TRBV19
j_call: TRBJ1-1
clone_size: few
cdr3_aa: CASSIFGLNTEAFF
cdr3_nt: TGTGCCAGTAGTATATTCGGTCTGAACACTGAAGCTTTCTTT

d_call: -
v_call: TRBV20-1
j_call: TRBJ2-1
clone_size: -
cdr3_aa: CSVSKAGTNNEQFF
cdr3_nt: TGCAGTGTCTCGAAGGCGGGAACTAACAATGAGCAGTTCTTC

d_call: -
v_call: TRBV6-2/TRBV6-3
j_call: TRBJ2-5
clone_size: many
cdr3_aa: CASSFQGTLQETQYF
cdr3_nt: TGTGCCAGCAGTTTCCAAGGGACACTTCAAGAGACCCAGTACTTC

d_call: TRBD1
v_call: TRBV12-3/TRBV12-4
j_call: TRBJ1-2
clone_size: -
cdr3_aa: CASTPQGGYGYTF
cdr3_nt: TGTGCCAGCACCCCTCAGGGGGGGTATGGCTACACCTTC

d_call: -
v_call: TRBV5-1
j_call: TRBJ1-4
clone_size: few
cdr3_aa: CASTLSPGAAKLFF
cdr3_nt: TGCGCCAGCACTCTATCACCGGGGGCTGCAAAACTGTTTTTT

d_call: -
v_call: TRBV20-1
j_call: TRBJ2-3
clone_size: many
cdr3_aa: CSARGASDTQYF
cdr3_nt: TGCAGTGCTAGAGGTGCTTCAGATACGCAGTATTTT

d_call: -
v_call: TRBV5-1
j_call: TRBJ1-2
clone_size: many
cdr3_aa: CASSLSPDLYGYTF
cdr3_nt: TGCGCCAGCAGCTTGTCACCGGACCTATATGGCTACACCTTC

d_call: -
v_call: TRBV29-1
j_call: TRBJ2-7
clone_size: many
cdr3_aa: CSVAHPSNEQYF
cdr3_nt: TGCAGCGTTGCTCATCCCTCCAACGAGCAGTACTTC

d_call: -
v_call: TRBV7-2
j_call: TRBJ1-6
clone_size: -
cdr3_aa: CASSSAYGRSPLHF
cdr3_nt: TGTGCCAGCAGCTCAGCCTACGGCCGATCACCCCTCCACTTT

d_call: -
v_call: TRBV10-2
j_call: TRBJ1-2
clone_size: few
cdr3_aa: CAIQGRDYGYTF
cdr3_nt: TGCGCCATACAGGGTCGCGACTATGGCTACACCTTC

d_call: -
v_call: TRBV20-1
j_call: TRBJ2-5
clone_size: few
cdr3_aa: CSARSRRVQETQYF
cdr3_nt: TGCAGTGCTAGGTCTAGGAGGGTCCAAGAGACCCAGTACTTC

d_call: -
v_call: TRBV2
j_call: TRBJ1-1
clone_size: -
cdr3_aa: CASSTDPGVEAFF
cdr3_nt: TGTGCCAGCAGTACCGACCCGGGGGTTGAAGCTTTCTTT

d_call: -
v_call: TRBV20-1
j_call: TRBJ1-1
clone_size: many
cdr3_aa: CSASGQLNTEAFF
cdr3_nt: TGCAGTGCTAGTGGCCAGCTGAACACTGAAGCTTTCTTT

d_call: -
v_call: TRBV15
j_call: TRBJ1-1
clone_size: many
cdr3_aa: CATSRGRTENTEAFF
cdr3_nt: TGTGCCACCAGCAGAGGTCGGACGGAGAACACTGAAGCTTTCTTT

d_call: TRBD2
v_call: TRBV11-2
j_call: TRBJ2-2
clone_size: many
cdr3_aa: CASSSIAGGRTGELFF
cdr3_nt: TGTGCCAGCAGCTCAATAGCGGGGGGACGCACCGGGGAGCTGTTTTTT

d_call: TRBD2
v_call: TRBV6-2/TRBV6-3
j_call: TRBJ2-3
clone_size: many
cdr3_aa: CASSSPSGGADTQYF
cdr3_nt: TGTGCCAGCAGTTCGCCTAGCGGGGGGGCAGATACGCAGTATTTT

d_call: -
v_call: TRBV7-9
j_call: TRBJ1-2
clone_size: -
cdr3_aa: CASSSLPNYGYTF
cdr3_nt: TGTGCCAGCAGCTCCTTACCTAACTATGGCTACACCTTC

d_call: TRBD2
v_call: TRBV28
j_call: TRBJ2-5
clone_size: -
cdr3_aa: CASSSNTGGRRETQYF
cdr3_nt: TGTGCCAGCAGTTCCAACACCGGGGGGAGAAGAGAGACCCAGTACTTC

d_call: -
v_call: TRBV5-1
j_call: TRBJ1-1
clone_size: many
cdr3_aa: CASSRDGRGSTEAFF
cdr3_nt: TGCGCCAGCAGCCGGGACGGCCGGGGGTCCACTGAAGCTTTCTTT

d_call: -
v_call: TRBV18
j_call: TRBJ2-1
clone_size: many
cdr3_aa: CASSPTRTGQGYNEQFF
cdr3_nt: TGTGCCAGCTCACCGACGCGTACGGGTCAGGGCTACAATGAGCAGTTCTTC

d_call: TRBD2
v_call: TRBV6-6
j_call: TRBJ2-1
clone_size: few
cdr3_aa: CASSYSQERGANNEQFF
cdr3_nt: TGTGCCAGCAGTTACTCACAAGAGCGGGGGGCCAACAATGAGCAGTTCTTC

d_call: -
v_call: TRBV6-5
j_call: TRBJ2-5
clone_size: -
cdr3_aa: CASSYSVQAQETQYF
cdr3_nt: TGTGCCAGCAGTTACTCGGTACAGGCCCAAGAGACCCAGTACTTC

d_call: TRBD2
v_call: TRBV7-2
j_call: TRBJ2-7
clone_size: many
cdr3_aa: CASSLGASGTYEQYF
cdr3_nt: TGTGCCAGCAGCTTAGGCGCTAGCGGTACCTACGAGCAGTACTTC

d_call: TRBD1
v_call: TRBV7-8
j_call: TRBJ2-2
clone_size: many
cdr3_aa: CASSQLTGETGELFF
cdr3_nt: TGTGCCAGCAGTCAGCTGACAGGGGAGACCGGGGAGCTGTTTTTT